A selection of T cell receptor beta chains follows, all from one sample in a study of PD-L1 blockade in urothelial cancer. Data came from immunoSEQ multiplex PCR; TCRdb stores just in-frame clones and leaves some out. The sample lists under 60,000 clones, about 80% occurring once. Sequenced material: PBMCs, taken around atezolizumab (anti-PD-L1) treatment. Receptor source: a man aged 65 to 85 with urothelial cancer. CDR3s leave out the opening cysteine and the closing phenylalanine or tryptophan. Fields, in order: V gene, clone size, J gene, CDR3 length, D gene, CDR3 protein. The D gene is left open where the match is weak. Clone size is stated in some rows and not others, as once, few, many or a class when expanded.

v_call: TRBV11-2
clone_size: -
j_call: TRBJ2-7
cdr3_length: 14
d_call: TRBD2
cdr3_aa: ASTLLAGGGSYEQY

v_call: TRBV14
clone_size: -
j_call: TRBJ2-4
cdr3_length: 13
d_call: -
cdr3_aa: ASSQGRLAKNIQY

v_call: TRBV5-6
clone_size: -
j_call: TRBJ2-5
cdr3_length: 10
d_call: -
cdr3_aa: ASSFGGETQY

v_call: TRBV9
clone_size: -
j_call: TRBJ1-2
cdr3_length: 11
d_call: -
cdr3_aa: ASSGGGNYGYT

v_call: TRBV4-1
clone_size: few
j_call: TRBJ2-5
cdr3_length: 14
d_call: -
cdr3_aa: ASSPSISRVQETQY

v_call: TRBV4-1
clone_size: -
j_call: TRBJ2-3
cdr3_length: 17
d_call: TRBD2
cdr3_aa: ASSQMLGAGGISTDTQY

v_call: TRBV19
clone_size: once
j_call: TRBJ1-2
cdr3_length: 11
d_call: TRBD1
cdr3_aa: ASSQQGNYGYT

v_call: TRBV28
clone_size: -
j_call: TRBJ2-7
cdr3_length: 10
d_call: -
cdr3_aa: ATWDTTYEQY

v_call: TRBV19
clone_size: -
j_call: TRBJ2-2
cdr3_length: 14
d_call: -
cdr3_aa: ASSISQGGFTGELF

v_call: TRBV4-2
clone_size: -
j_call: TRBJ1-5
cdr3_length: 13
d_call: -
cdr3_aa: ASSQEGGGNQPQH

v_call: TRBV6-1
clone_size: -
j_call: TRBJ1-1
cdr3_length: 15
d_call: TRBD1
cdr3_aa: ASSVQRVRTGNTEAF

v_call: TRBV7-2
clone_size: -
j_call: TRBJ2-2
cdr3_length: 13
d_call: TRBD1
cdr3_aa: ASSSQGQNTGELF

v_call: TRBV13
clone_size: -
j_call: TRBJ2-3
cdr3_length: 15
d_call: TRBD2
cdr3_aa: ASSPWNIAGGTDTQY

v_call: TRBV10-3
clone_size: -
j_call: TRBJ2-1
cdr3_length: 13
d_call: -
cdr3_aa: AISEYGYPSGEQF

v_call: TRBV5-5
clone_size: -
j_call: TRBJ1-5
cdr3_length: 13
d_call: TRBD1
cdr3_aa: ASNPTGLGGQPQH

v_call: TRBV2
clone_size: -
j_call: TRBJ1-3
cdr3_length: 14
d_call: TRBD1
cdr3_aa: ASSPGQGLPGNTIY